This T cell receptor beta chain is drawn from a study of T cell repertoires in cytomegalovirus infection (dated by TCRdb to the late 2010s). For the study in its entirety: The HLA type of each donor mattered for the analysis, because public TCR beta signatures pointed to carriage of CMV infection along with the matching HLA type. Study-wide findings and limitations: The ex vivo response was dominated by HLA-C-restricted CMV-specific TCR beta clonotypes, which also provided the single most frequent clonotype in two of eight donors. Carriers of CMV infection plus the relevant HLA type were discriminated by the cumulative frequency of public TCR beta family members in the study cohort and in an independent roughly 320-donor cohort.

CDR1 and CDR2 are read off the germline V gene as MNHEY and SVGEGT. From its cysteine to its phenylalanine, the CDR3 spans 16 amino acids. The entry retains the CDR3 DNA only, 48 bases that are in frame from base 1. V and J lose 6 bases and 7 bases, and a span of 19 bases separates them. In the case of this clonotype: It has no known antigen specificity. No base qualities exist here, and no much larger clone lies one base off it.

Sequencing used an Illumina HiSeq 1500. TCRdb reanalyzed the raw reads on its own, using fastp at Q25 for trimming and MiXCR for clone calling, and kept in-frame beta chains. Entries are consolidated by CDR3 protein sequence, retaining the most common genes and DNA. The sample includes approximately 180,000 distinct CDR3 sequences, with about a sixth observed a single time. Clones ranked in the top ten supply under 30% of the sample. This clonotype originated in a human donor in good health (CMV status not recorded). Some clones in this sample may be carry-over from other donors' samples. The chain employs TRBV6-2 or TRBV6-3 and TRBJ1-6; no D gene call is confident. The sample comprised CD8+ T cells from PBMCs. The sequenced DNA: TGTGCCAGCAGCCAAGGGCCGACTCCCCGGAATTCACCCCTCCACTTT. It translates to CASSQGPTPRNSPLHF.